The 31 T cell receptor beta chains listed next were all sequenced from one sample in a study of T cells in Graves' hyperthyroidism and ophthalmopathy. Regions amplified from RNA transcripts were the TCR beta CDR3 regions. An initial round of RT-PCR targeting the TCR CDR3 relied on the HTBI primer set. TCRdb recomputed calls from the multiplex PCR reads with MiXCR, one row per CDR3 protein. The data show around 340,000 distinct CDR3 sequences, over 20% seen once. The sequenced sample consisted of blood. Every receptor here comes from a woman aged 45-59 years with Graves' hyperthyroidism.

V is TRBV29-1 and J is TRBJ1-2; perhaps TRBD1 as D (5 bases). Trimming removed 5 bases at V and 0 bases at J, with 13 bases between. This CDR3 comprises 14 residues. In germline, CDR1 is SQVTM, CDR2 ANQGSEA. CDR3 DNA sequence: TGCAGCGTTAAATTCCCAGGGACTAACTATGGCTACACCTTC. Residues: CSVKFPGTNYGYTF.

This clonotype was seen at least ten times. Possible read error: a much larger clone is one base away. The CDR3 spells CASSYSGLAGNEQFF. CDR3 in DNA: TGTGCCAGCAGTTACTCGGGACTAGCGGGTAATGAGCAGTTCTTC. The chain employs TRBV6-5 and TRBJ2-1; 12 bases align to TRBD2. V lost 0 bases, J lost 7 bases, and 1 base stayed unmatched. The germline CDR1 and CDR2 sequences are MNHEY and SVGAGI. This CDR3 contains 15 residues.

CDR3 sequence (DNA): TGTGCCACCAGCGCTTGGGGACTAGCGGGGGGGAAACAAGAGACCCAGTACTTC. Translation: CATSAWGLAGGKQETQYF. The chain has TRBV15 and TRBJ2-5, with 16 bases fitting TRBD2. V lost 5 bases, J lost 2 bases, and 8 bases stayed unmatched. From germline, CDR1 is LNHNV and CDR2 YYDKDF (reference sequence). CDR3 length: 18 amino acids. The full variable domain, its missing parts supplied by reference TRBV15 and TRBJ2-5, is DAMVIQNPRYQVTQFGKPVTLSCSQTLNHNVMYWYQQKSSQAPKLLFHYYDKDFNNEADTPDNFQSRRPNTSFCFLDIRSPGLGDTAMYLCATSAWGLAGGKQETQYFGPGTRLLVL.

The chain recombines TRBV5-1 with TRBJ2-7, with 8 bases fitting TRBD1. CDR3 length: 13 amino acids. In germline, CDR1 is SGHRS, CDR2 YFSETQ. V shed 7 bases, J shed 6 bases, and the junction held 9 bases outside the gene matches. The CDR3 is CASYQGALLEQYF. CDR3 nucleotides: TGCGCCAGCTATCAGGGGGCGCTTCTCGAGCAGTACTTC.

The V and J genes are TRBV6-1 and TRBJ2-7; D is undetermined. Germline lookup yields CDR1 MNHNS and CDR2 SASEGT. Trimming took off 0 bases at V and 5 bases at J, with 2 bases between the two ends. The CDR3 has 11 amino acids. The CDR3 nucleotides read TGTGCCAGCAGTGAAGCTCACGAGCAGTACTTC. Its protein product is CASSEAHEQYF.

This clonotype has only a few counts. The rearrangement links TRBV5-6 to TRBJ2-4; 9 positions agree with TRBD1. Losses at the gene ends were 1 base for V and 7 bases for J; bases not matched to a gene: 6. From germline, CDR1 is SGHDT and CDR2 YYEEEE. CDR3 size: 15 residues. The CDR3 spells CASSLTGGAGNIQYF. The CDR3 DNA sequence: TGTGCCAGCAGCTTGACAGGGGGCGCCGGGAACATTCAGTACTTC. The variable domain in full, completed from reference TRBV5-6 and TRBJ2-4, reads DAGVTQSPTHLIKTRGQQVTLRCSPKSGHDTVSWYQQALGQGPQFIFQYYEEEERQRGNFPDRFSGHQFPNYSSELNVNALLLGDSALYLCASSLTGGAGNIQYFGAGTRLSVL.

Ten or more counts support this clonotype. The genes are TRBV19 and TRBJ2-1, with D possibly matching TRBD2 (6 bases). This CDR3 is built from 18 residues. Trimming cost V 10 bases and J 0 bases, with 25 bases left between them. Germline V CDR1 and CDR2: LNHDA, SQIVND (reference sequence). The CDR3 loop reads CANTATMAGLCSYNEQFF. CDR3 coding DNA: TGTGCCAACACAGCGACCATGGCGGGACTGTGCTCCTACAATGAGCAGTTCTTC. Variable domain in full (rest from reference TRBV19 and TRBJ2-1): DGGITQSPKYLFRKEGQNVTLSCEQNLNHDAMYWYRQDPGQGLRLIYYSQIVNDFQKGDIAEGYSVSREKKESFPLTVTSAQKNPTAFYLCANTATMAGLCSYNEQFFGPGTRLTVL.

The chain is built from TRBV19 and TRBJ2-7; D gene uncertain. Germline-derived CDR1 and CDR2 are LNHDA and SQIVND (reference sequence). V was cut by 5 bases and J by 0 bases, with 11 bases left in between. The CDR3 runs to 14 residues. The CDR3 region is CASSRRWDSYEQYF. The CDR3 DNA reads TGTGCCAGTAGTCGACGATGGGACTCCTACGAGCAGTACTTC.

This clonotype was observed many times. The chain combines TRBV5-1 with TRBJ1-1; TRBD1 aligns across 7 bases. CDR3 length: 16 amino acids. V was clipped by 1 base and J by 3 bases; unmatched bases: 9. Germline values: CDR1 SGHRS, CDR2 YFSETQ. CDR3 residues: CASSLTSGTEYTEAFF. DNA for the CDR3: TGCGCCAGCAGCTTGACTTCCGGGACAGAGTACACTGAAGCTTTCTTT.

V is TRBV20-1 and J is TRBJ1-6; 7 nucleotides line up with TRBD1. There are 15 residues in the CDR3. The germline V gene encodes CDR1 DFQATT and CDR2 SNEGSKA (reference sequence). J lost 6 bases, V lost 0 bases, and 5 bases had no gene match. The CDR3 nucleotides read TGCAGTGCTAGAGACCAGGGGGAAGCTAATTCACCCCTCCACTTT. Protein: CSARDQGEANSPLHF.

The table lists this clonotype with a few counts. This rearrangement joins TRBV19 to TRBJ2-7, with 7 nucleotides matching TRBD1. J was trimmed by 5 bases and V by 0 bases; bases with no gene match: 10. The germline V gene has CDR1 LNHDA and CDR2 SQIVND (reference sequence). The CDR3 consists of 16 residues. The CDR3 bases are TGTGCCAGTAGTATAGATCTGAGACAGGGAATCAACGAGCAGTACTTC. This codes for CASSIDLRQGINEQYF.

At least ten counts were recorded for this clonotype. The chain carries TRBV28 and TRBJ2-5; 9 bases line up with TRBD2. Trimming cost V 5 bases and J 3 bases; bases outside gene matches: 7. Germline-derived CDR1 and CDR2 are MDHEN and SYDVKM. This CDR3 is 15 amino acids long. CDR3 in DNA: TGTGCCAGCAGTGGGACTAGCACAAGCGAAGAGACCCAGTACTTC. Its protein is CASSGTSTSEETQYF.

With respect to this clonotype: This may arise from a read error, as a much more abundant clone is one base away. The chain joins TRBV29-1 to TRBJ1-1; D is possibly TRBD1 (5 bases). The CDR3 totals 11 residues. CDR1 SQVTM and CDR2 ANQGSEA come from the germline V gene. CDR3 nucleotide sequence: TGCAGTAGTCGGGGGGAAACTAAAGCTTTCTTT. It specifies CSSRGETKAFF.

This clonotype has more than one count but fewer than ten. This sequence joins TRBV15 and TRBJ1-5; D gene ambiguous. The CDR3 covers 14 residues. Germline-derived CDR1 and CDR2 are LNHNV and YYDKDF (reference sequence). V was trimmed by 3 bases and J by 4 bases, leaving 10 bases between them. The CDR3 here is CATSSSWRNQPQHF. The DNA of the CDR3 is TGTGCCACCAGCAGCTCTTGGCGGAATCAGCCCCAGCATTTT. Drawing the rest from reference TRBV15 and TRBJ1-5, the complete variable domain is DAMVIQNPRYQVTQFGKPVTLSCSQTLNHNVMYWYQQKSSQAPKLLFHYYDKDFNNEADTPDNFQSRRPNTSFCFLDIRSPGLGDTAMYLCATSSSWRNQPQHFGDGTRLSIL.

V gene TRBV28 combines with J gene TRBJ2-1; 8 bases agree with TRBD1. Germline V CDR1 and CDR2: MDHEN, SYDVKM. This CDR3 comprises 15 residues. V dropped 6 bases and J dropped 3; count of bases not matched to a gene: 7. The CDR3 sequence: CASRTDRAHYNEQFF. The DNA for the CDR3 is TGTGCCAGCAGGACGGACAGGGCACACTACAATGAGCAGTTCTTC. Based on the CDR3 plus reference TRBV28 and TRBJ2-1, the full variable domain is DVKVTQSSRYLVKRTGEKVFLECVQDMDHENMFWYRQDPGLGLRLIYFSYDVKMKEKGDIPEGYSVSREKKERFSLILESASTNQTSMYLCASRTDRAHYNEQFFGPGTRLTVL.

This clonotype was seen ten or more times. V usage is TRBV20-1 and J usage is TRBJ1-6; D unresolved. The CDR3 length is 17 residues. V was shortened by 3 bases and J by 0 bases, with 15 bases between the two germline ends. Germline V gene lookup returns CDR1 DFQATT and CDR2 SNEGSKA (reference sequence). In DNA, the CDR3 is TGCAGTGCTAGGGTCAGCGCACCGAGCTCCTATAATTCACCCCTCCACTTT. It encodes CSARVSAPSSYNSPLHF.

The rearrangement uses TRBV6-1 and TRBJ1-6, with D unresolved. Germline V gives CDR1 MNHNS, CDR2 SASEGT. V lost 5 bases, J lost 12 bases, and 11 bases lay in between. This CDR3 has 12 amino acids. The CDR3 nucleotides are TGTGCCAGCAGTCGACGCGCCCTACCCCTCCACTTT. Its translation: CASSRRALPLHF.

This clonotype has a count of ten or more. This chain connects TRBV12-3 or TRBV12-4 to TRBJ2-1; TRBD2 matches 16 bases. CDR3 size: 19 residues. The junction had 10 bases not matched to a gene; V was cut back by 2 bases and J by 6 bases. In nucleotides, the CDR3 is TGTGCCAGCAGTTTATCGGGACTAGCGGGAGGGCCCCCCCCCAATGAGCAGTTCTTC. It yields the protein CASSLSGLAGGPPPNEQFF.

The V gene is TRBV30, the J gene TRBJ2-1; D call uncertain. V gave up 0 bases and J gave up 8 bases, with 11 bases separating them. The CDR3 covers 13 residues. Germline loops: CDR1 GTSNPN, CDR2 SVGIG (reference sequence). CDR3: CAWSVNLQDEQFF. In nucleotides, the CDR3 is TGTGCCTGGAGTGTGAATTTGCAGGATGAGCAGTTCTTC.

A few counts support this clonotype. V usage is TRBV5-1 and J usage is TRBJ2-2; tentatively, D is TRBD2 (5 bases). The CDR3 is 15 residues long. Trimming left V 5 bases short and J 0 bases short, with 11 bases between. Germline V gene lookup returns CDR1 SGHRS and CDR2 YFSETQ. CDR3 in DNA: TGCGCCAGCAGTCCGCGGGTAGCGAACACCGGGGAGCTGTTTTTT. This translates into CASSPRVANTGELFF.

This clonotype came up a few times. This chain joins TRBV29-1 and TRBJ2-7; D is perhaps TRBD1 or TRBD2 (5 bases each). The V and J ends lost 4 bases and 2 bases respectively, with 9 bases between them. The CDR3 runs 12 residues. Germline V CDR1 and CDR2: SQVTM, ANQGSEA. The CDR3 DNA reads as TGCAGCGTTGGGGTGGGGGCCTACGAGCAGTACTTC. Its translation: CSVGVGAYEQYF.

This clonotype was counted at least ten times. The chain employs TRBV5-1 and TRBJ1-1; unclear D gene. CDR3 size: 16 residues. V lost 3 bases to trimming and J lost 4 bases, with 19 bases between them. CDR1 is SGHRS and CDR2 is YFSETQ in the germline V gene. The CDR3 spells CASSSDSGLGRTEAFF. CDR3 DNA: TGCGCCAGCAGCTCTGATTCCGGTCTCGGGCGCACTGAAGCTTTCTTT.

This clonotype came up once. A single base separates this from a much larger clone, so it may be a read error. This chain joins TRBV18 and TRBJ2-1, with TRBD2 matching 7 bases. Trimming took 1 base from V and 4 from J; bases not matched to a gene: 7. Germline V CDR1 and CDR2: KGHSH, LQKENI. The CDR3 contains 16 residues. The CDR3 nucleotides are TGTGCCAGCTCACCACGGGAGCCGGGGGGATACAATGAGCAGTTCTTC. As protein: CASSPREPGGYNEQFF. Combining the CDR3 with reference TRBV18 and TRBJ2-1 gives the whole variable domain NAGVMQNPRHLVRRRGQEARLRCSPMKGHSHVYWYRQLPEEGLKFMVYLQKENIIDESGMPKERFSAEFPKEGPSILRIQQVVRGDSAAYFCASSPREPGGYNEQFFGPGTRLTVL.

This clonotype was seen at least ten times. This chain uses TRBV7-8 with TRBJ1-2; D gene unclear. This CDR3 comprises 13 residues. Germline values: CDR1 SGHVS, CDR2 FQNEAQ. V was pared by 6 bases and J by 3 bases, with 11 bases between. CDR3 sequence reads: CASSFPGDYGYTF. CDR3 nucleotide sequence: TGTGCCAGCAGTTTTCCGGGCGACTATGGCTACACCTTC.

J is TRBJ2-3 and V is TRBV27, with 8 bases matching TRBD1. The length of the CDR3 is 14 residues. The junction had 3 bases not matched to a gene; V was cut back by 6 bases and J by 1 base. Germline loops: CDR1 MNHEY, CDR2 SMNVEV (reference sequence). CDR3 DNA sequence: TGTGCCAGCAGGACGACAGGGGGCACAGATACGCAGTATTTT. It codes for CASRTTGGTDTQYF.

This clonotype was found many times. One end of the junction does not line up with germline, which may come from a read error. The CDR3, as DNA: TGTGCCAGCAGAAGGACAGGCAACCAGCCCCAGCATTTT. Protein: CASRRTGNQPQHF. V usage is TRBV6-1 and J usage is TRBJ1-5; TRBD1 aligns across 7 bases. Per germline, CDR1 MNHNS and CDR2 SASEGT. This CDR3 is 13 amino acids long.

This clonotype was detected only a few times. The chain joins TRBV6-5 to TRBJ1-2; 7 bases align to TRBD1. This CDR3 region has 16 residues. Germline V gene lookup returns CDR1 MNHEY and CDR2 SVGAGI. The junction had 6 bases not matched to a gene; V was cut back by 2 bases and J by 0 bases. Here the CDR3 reads CASSYRPTGTNYGYTF. In DNA form, the CDR3 reads TGTGCCAGCAGTTACCGCCCGACAGGGACTAACTATGGCTACACCTTC.

The genes are TRBV24-1 and TRBJ2-1; TRBD2 might be the D (6 bases). The CDR3 is 15 residues long. Trimming left V 7 bases short and J 8 bases short, with 20 bases between. Germline V CDR1 and CDR2: KGHDR, SFDVKD. The CDR3 bases are TGTGCCACCAGCAGGGAATTGGTCCCGGGGGATGAGCAGTTCTTC. It is translated as CATSRELVPGDEQFF.

Ten or more counts support this clonotype. V is TRBV28 and J is TRBJ2-7; possibly TRBD1 or TRBD2 for D (5 bases each). This CDR3 is 12 amino acids long. Germline CDR1 is MDHEN and CDR2 is SYDVKM. Trimming left V 1 base short and J 9 bases short, with 10 bases between. The CDR3 spells CASSLLRGRQYF. The CDR3 coding sequence is TGTGCCAGCAGTTTATTGAGGGGAAGGCAGTACTTC.

This clonotype was seen at least ten times. V gene TRBV18 combines with J gene TRBJ2-5; D unclear. CDR3 size: 13 residues. The V end was cut by 0 bases, the J end by 4 bases, with 6 bases between. CDR1 and CDR2 from the germline V gene are KGHSH and LQKENI. The chain's CDR3 is CASSPPPGETQYF. Here the CDR3 DNA reads TGTGCCAGCTCACCACCCCCAGGAGAGACCCAGTACTTC.

At least ten counts were recorded for this clonotype. The chain has TRBV14 and TRBJ1-2; D ambiguous. Germline V CDR1 and CDR2: SGHDN, FVKESK. This CDR3 has 13 amino acids. Deletions cut 3 bases from V and 3 bases from J, with 8 bases between. DNA of the CDR3: TGTGCCAGCAGCCAGGACCTTTACTATGGCTACACCTTC. It encodes CASSQDLYYGYTF.